This is a list of T cell receptor beta chains from one sample in a study of T cells in Graves' hyperthyroidism and ophthalmopathy. TCRdb re-called the multiplex PCR reads with MiXCR, one entry per CDR3 protein. This table has nearly 750,000 distinct CDR3 sequences, 30% to 40% appearing once. Specimen: blood. The receptors stem from a woman in her forties with Graves' hyperthyroidism. The CDR3 runs from the conserved cysteine through the conserved F or W. Fields, in order: clone size, V gene, D gene, J gene, CDR3 protein, CDR3 DNA. The D gene is left open where the match is weak. Some rows have no size entry. The others give once, few or many, or a class for an expanded clone.

clone_size: few; v_call: TRBV25-1; d_call: TRBD1; j_call: TRBJ2-6; cdr3_aa: CASSGSPGQGSGANVLTF; cdr3_nt: TGTGCCAGCAGTGGATCACCGGGACAGGGCTCTGGGGCCAACGTCCTGACTTTC
clone_size: many; v_call: TRBV29-1; d_call: NA; j_call: TRBJ1-2; cdr3_aa: CSVGDSSNYGYTF; cdr3_nt: TGCAGCGTTGGAGACAGTTCTAACTATGGCTACACCTTC
clone_size: many; v_call: TRBV2; d_call: TRBD1; j_call: TRBJ1-4; cdr3_aa: CASSFQGQFNEKLFF; cdr3_nt: TGTGCCAGCAGCTTTCAGGGACAGTTTAATGAAAAACTGTTTTTT
clone_size: NA; v_call: TRBV2; d_call: NA; j_call: TRBJ2-7; cdr3_aa: CASRSRVTFHEQYF; cdr3_nt: TGTGCCAGCAGATCCAGGGTCACCTTCCACGAGCAGTACTTC
clone_size: NA; v_call: TRBV28; d_call: NA; j_call: TRBJ2-7; cdr3_aa: CASSSGQSEQYF; cdr3_nt: TGTGCCAGCAGCTCCGGCCAAAGCGAGCAGTACTTC
clone_size: many; v_call: TRBV7-9; d_call: NA; j_call: TRBJ1-6; cdr3_aa: CASSLESGILSPLHF; cdr3_nt: TGTGCCAGCAGCTTAGAGTCCGGGATCCTGTCACCCCTCCACTTT
clone_size: few; v_call: TRBV6-5; d_call: TRBD1; j_call: TRBJ1-2; cdr3_aa: CASSDPGQDDGYTF; cdr3_nt: TGTGCCAGCAGTGACCCGGGACAGGATGATGGCTACACCTTC
clone_size: many; v_call: TRBV7-2; d_call: TRBD1; j_call: TRBJ1-2; cdr3_aa: CASSRHQQGNYGYTF; cdr3_nt: TGTGCCAGCAGCCGACACCAACAGGGGAACTATGGCTACACCTTC
clone_size: few; v_call: TRBV6-5; d_call: NA; j_call: TRBJ1-6; cdr3_aa: CASSRDSTNSPLHF; cdr3_nt: TGTGCCAGCAGTCGCGACAGTACCAATTCACCCCTCCACTTT
clone_size: NA; v_call: TRBV19; d_call: NA; j_call: TRBJ1-5; cdr3_aa: CASSMVDYSNQPQHF; cdr3_nt: TGTGCCAGTAGTATGGTAGACTATAGCAATCAGCCCCAGCATTTT
clone_size: once; v_call: TRBV7-2; d_call: NA; j_call: TRBJ1-3; cdr3_aa: CASSPIGAGNTIYF; cdr3_nt: TGTGCCAGCAGCCCTATAGGGGCTGGAAACACCATATATTTT
clone_size: NA; v_call: TRBV20-1; d_call: NA; j_call: TRBJ1-2; cdr3_aa: CSASDPTLYGYTF; cdr3_nt: TGCAGTGCAAGCGATCCGACCCTCTATGGCTACACCTTC
clone_size: few; v_call: TRBV19; d_call: NA; j_call: TRBJ2-2; cdr3_aa: CASSRQGGNTGELFF; cdr3_nt: TGTGCCAGTAGTCGACAGGGAGGGAACACCGGGGAGCTGTTTTTT
clone_size: NA; v_call: TRBV2; d_call: TRBD1; j_call: TRBJ1-5; cdr3_aa: CASSATTGRTEHF; cdr3_nt: TGTGCCAGCAGTGCTACGACAGGGAGAACCGAGCATTTT
clone_size: NA; v_call: TRBV6-5; d_call: NA; j_call: TRBJ2-2; cdr3_aa: CASSLLPPGELFF; cdr3_nt: TGTGCCAGCAGTTTACTGCCTCCCGGGGAGCTGTTTTTT
clone_size: many; v_call: TRBV20-1; d_call: TRBD1; j_call: TRBJ1-2; cdr3_aa: CSALDRGRGYTF; cdr3_nt: TGCAGTGCTTTGGACAGGGGGAGGGGCTACACCTTC
clone_size: few; v_call: TRBV6-5; d_call: TRBD2; j_call: TRBJ2-7; cdr3_aa: CASREKRDYEQYF; cdr3_nt: TGTGCCAGCAGGGAAAAGCGGGATTACGAGCAGTACTTC
clone_size: many; v_call: TRBV12-3/TRBV12-4; d_call: TRBD2; j_call: TRBJ2-5; cdr3_aa: CASSYLAGETQYF; cdr3_nt: TGTGCCAGCAGTTATCTAGCGGGAGAGACCCAGTACTTC
clone_size: many; v_call: TRBV24-1; d_call: NA; j_call: TRBJ1-1; cdr3_aa: CATSDSRSEAFF; cdr3_nt: TGTGCCACCAGTGATTCGAGGTCTGAAGCTTTCTTT
clone_size: NA; v_call: TRBV7-9; d_call: NA; j_call: TRBJ2-7; cdr3_aa: CASSSVDTTSAYEQYF; cdr3_nt: TGTGCCAGCAGCTCGGTCGATACTACCTCCGCCTACGAGCAGTACTTC
clone_size: NA; v_call: TRBV7-2; d_call: NA; j_call: TRBJ2-5; cdr3_aa: CASSSTDEQPQYF; cdr3_nt: TGTGCCAGCAGCTCTACAGACGAGCAGCCCCAGTACTTC
clone_size: NA; v_call: TRBV20-1; d_call: TRBD1; j_call: TRBJ1-5; cdr3_aa: CSAKEGASGNQPQHF; cdr3_nt: TGCAGTGCTAAAGAGGGGGCGAGCGGCAATCAGCCCCAGCATTTT
clone_size: few; v_call: TRBV6-2/TRBV6-3; d_call: NA; j_call: TRBJ1-1; cdr3_aa: CASSYFVKNTEAFF; cdr3_nt: TGTGCCAGCAGTTATTTTGTAAAGAACACTGAAGCTTTCTTT
clone_size: few; v_call: TRBV20-1; d_call: NA; j_call: TRBJ2-7; cdr3_aa: CSANPPIVNAAYEQYF; cdr3_nt: TGCAGTGCTAATCCCCCCATCGTCAACGCCGCCTACGAGCAGTACTTC
clone_size: many; v_call: TRBV7-9; d_call: NA; j_call: TRBJ1-3; cdr3_aa: CASSQVIAGNTIYF; cdr3_nt: TGTGCCAGCAGCCAGGTGATTGCGGGAAACACCATATATTTT
clone_size: many; v_call: TRBV7-2; d_call: NA; j_call: TRBJ2-5; cdr3_aa: CASSSGLLEAQYF; cdr3_nt: TGTGCCAGCAGCTCAGGACTCCTGGAGGCCCAGTACTTC
clone_size: NA; v_call: TRBV7-9; d_call: TRBD2; j_call: TRBJ2-7; cdr3_aa: CASSLGLAGASGYGQYF; cdr3_nt: TGTGCCAGCAGCTTGGGACTAGCGGGAGCTTCTGGCTACGGGCAGTACTTC
clone_size: many; v_call: TRBV20-1; d_call: TRBD1; j_call: TRBJ2-5; cdr3_aa: CSATGTGPETQYF; cdr3_nt: TGCAGTGCGACTGGGACAGGGCCAGAGACCCAGTACTTC
clone_size: many; v_call: TRBV19; d_call: NA; j_call: TRBJ1-5; cdr3_aa: CATAPRGEDQPQHF; cdr3_nt: TGTGCCACCGCTCCCCGGGGGGAGGATCAGCCCCAGCATTTT
clone_size: many; v_call: TRBV7-9; d_call: NA; j_call: TRBJ1-3; cdr3_aa: CASSIQGLGSGNTIYF; cdr3_nt: TGTGCCAGCAGCATACAGGGTCTCGGCTCTGGAAACACCATATATTTT
clone_size: NA; v_call: TRBV20-1; d_call: NA; j_call: TRBJ2-7; cdr3_aa: CSAQKVGPTTYEQYF; cdr3_nt: TGCAGTGCCCAGAAAGTGGGTCCTACGACCTACGAGCAGTACTTC
clone_size: few; v_call: TRBV28; d_call: NA; j_call: TRBJ2-5; cdr3_aa: CASSDRAGVEFVTQYF; cdr3_nt: TGTGCCAGCAGCGACAGAGCCGGTGTTGAGTTCGTGACCCAGTACTTC
clone_size: NA; v_call: TRBV7-9; d_call: NA; j_call: TRBJ2-7; cdr3_aa: CASNLSGEQYF; cdr3_nt: TGTGCGAGCAACCTGAGTGGTGAGCAGTACTTC
clone_size: many; v_call: TRBV15; d_call: TRBD1; j_call: TRBJ1-5; cdr3_aa: CATSREGTGLQPQHF; cdr3_nt: TGTGCCACCAGCAGAGAGGGGACAGGGCTTCAGCCCCAGCATTTT
clone_size: NA; v_call: TRBV28; d_call: NA; j_call: TRBJ2-7; cdr3_aa: CASVQSPGAYEQYF; cdr3_nt: TGTGCCAGCGTACAGTCCCCCGGAGCCTACGAGCAGTACTTC
clone_size: many; v_call: TRBV12-3/TRBV12-4; d_call: NA; j_call: TRBJ1-1; cdr3_aa: CASSWSVAPDTEAFF; cdr3_nt: TGTGCCAGCAGTTGGTCGGTCGCTCCCGACACTGAAGCTTTCTTT
clone_size: many; v_call: TRBV6-6; d_call: TRBD1; j_call: TRBJ1-1; cdr3_aa: CASRRQGAGAFF; cdr3_nt: TGTGCCAGCAGACGACAGGGGGCCGGCGCTTTCTTT
clone_size: few; v_call: TRBV4-3; d_call: NA; j_call: TRBJ1-2; cdr3_aa: CASSRRGTDGYTF; cdr3_nt: TGCGCCAGCAGCCGTAGGGGGACCGATGGCTACACCTTC
clone_size: many; v_call: TRBV12-3/TRBV12-4; d_call: NA; j_call: TRBJ1-2; cdr3_aa: CASSLGLGYTF; cdr3_nt: TGTGCCAGCAGTTTAGGGCTTGGCTACACCTTC
clone_size: few; v_call: TRBV7-2; d_call: NA; j_call: TRBJ1-1; cdr3_aa: CASSLEWVGGVQSF; cdr3_nt: TGTGCCAGCAGCTTAGAGTGGGTCGGCGGGGTCCAATCTTTC
clone_size: few; v_call: TRBV7-9; d_call: NA; j_call: TRBJ1-6; cdr3_aa: CASSLGPLLSPLHF; cdr3_nt: TGTGCCAGCAGCTTGGGTCCACTTTTGTCACCCCTCCACTTT
clone_size: many; v_call: TRBV29-1; d_call: NA; j_call: TRBJ1-2; cdr3_aa: CSVRGSGPIHTF; cdr3_nt: TGCAGCGTTAGGGGCTCAGGGCCAATTCACACCTTC
clone_size: NA; v_call: TRBV20-1; d_call: NA; j_call: TRBJ2-2; cdr3_aa: CSGLGGWNTGELFF; cdr3_nt: TGCAGTGGGTTGGGCGGATGGAACACCGGGGAGCTGTTTTTT
clone_size: few; v_call: TRBV6-5; d_call: TRBD2; j_call: TRBJ2-5; cdr3_aa: CASRRSGGNQETQYF; cdr3_nt: TGTGCCAGCAGACGTAGCGGGGGGAACCAAGAGACCCAGTACTTC
clone_size: many; v_call: TRBV24-1; d_call: NA; j_call: TRBJ2-5; cdr3_aa: CATSNSLQETQYF; cdr3_nt: TGTGCCACCAGTAATTCACTCCAAGAGACCCAGTACTTC
clone_size: many; v_call: TRBV19; d_call: NA; j_call: TRBJ1-6; cdr3_aa: CASSPGTYGSPLHF; cdr3_nt: TGTGCCAGTAGTCCAGGGACATACGGTTCACCCCTCCACTTT
clone_size: NA; v_call: TRBV7-8; d_call: TRBD1; j_call: TRBJ1-2; cdr3_aa: CASSQFNRGHDYTF; cdr3_nt: TGTGCCAGCAGCCAATTCAACAGGGGTCACGACTACACCTTC
clone_size: few; v_call: TRBV10-3; d_call: NA; j_call: TRBJ1-2; cdr3_aa: CAIRTDTSPYGYTF; cdr3_nt: TGTGCCATCAGGACAGACACCAGTCCCTATGGCTACACCTTC
clone_size: few; v_call: TRBV20-1; d_call: NA; j_call: TRBJ1-2; cdr3_aa: CSAPKDHGPKNYGYTF; cdr3_nt: TGCAGTGCCCCCAAAGATCACGGACCAAAAAACTATGGCTACACCTTC
clone_size: many; v_call: TRBV7-9; d_call: NA; j_call: TRBJ1-2; cdr3_aa: CASSAPPPGELIGYTF; cdr3_nt: TGTGCCAGCAGCGCCCCCCCACCAGGGGAACTAATAGGCTACACCTTC
clone_size: once; v_call: TRBV9; d_call: TRBD2; j_call: TRBJ2-5; cdr3_aa: CASSDSLAAGRETQYF; cdr3_nt: TGTGCCAGCAGCGATTCTCTAGCGGCGGGGAGAGAGACCCAGTACTTC
clone_size: many; v_call: TRBV19; d_call: TRBD1; j_call: TRBJ1-3; cdr3_aa: CASRSTGENTIYF; cdr3_nt: TGTGCCAGTAGATCAACAGGGGAAAACACCATATATTTT
clone_size: few; v_call: TRBV7-2; d_call: TRBD1; j_call: TRBJ1-1; cdr3_aa: CASSFPLLDRASGAFF; cdr3_nt: TGTGCCAGCAGCTTTCCCCTTCTGGACAGGGCGTCGGGAGCTTTCTTT
clone_size: NA; v_call: TRBV5-6; d_call: TRBD1; j_call: TRBJ1-5; cdr3_aa: CASSSGTGVNQPQHF; cdr3_nt: TGTGCCAGCAGCTCCGGGACAGGGGTGAATCAGCCCCAGCATTTT